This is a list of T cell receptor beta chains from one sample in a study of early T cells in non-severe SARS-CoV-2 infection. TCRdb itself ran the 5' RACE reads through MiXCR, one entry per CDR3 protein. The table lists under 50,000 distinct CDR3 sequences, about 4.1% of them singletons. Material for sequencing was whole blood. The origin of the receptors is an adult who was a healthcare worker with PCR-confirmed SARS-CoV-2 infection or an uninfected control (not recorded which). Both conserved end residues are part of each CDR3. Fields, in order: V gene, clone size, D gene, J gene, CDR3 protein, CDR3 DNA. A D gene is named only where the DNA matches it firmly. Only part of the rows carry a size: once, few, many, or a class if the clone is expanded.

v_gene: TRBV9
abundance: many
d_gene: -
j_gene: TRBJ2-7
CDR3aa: CASSGKTPFSYEQYF
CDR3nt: TGTGCCAGCAGCGGAAAGACACCTTTCTCCTACGAGCAGTACTTC

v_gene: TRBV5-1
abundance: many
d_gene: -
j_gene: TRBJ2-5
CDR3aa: CASSLRGQSGPKTQYF
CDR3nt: TGCGCCAGCAGCTTGCGGGGACAATCGGGTCCGAAGACCCAGTACTTC

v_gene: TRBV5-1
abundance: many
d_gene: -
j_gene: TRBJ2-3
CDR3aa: CASSLVDSRDTQYF
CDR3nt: TGCGCCAGCAGCTTGGTTGATAGCAGGGATACGCAGTATTTT

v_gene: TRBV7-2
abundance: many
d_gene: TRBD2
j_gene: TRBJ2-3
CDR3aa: CASSPQAGGRTDTQYF
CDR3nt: TGTGCCAGCAGCCCGCAAGCGGGAGGGCGCACAGATACGCAGTATTTT

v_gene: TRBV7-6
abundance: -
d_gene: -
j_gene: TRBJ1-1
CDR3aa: CASSPRAEANTEAFF
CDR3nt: TGTGCCAGCAGCCCGCGGGCAGAGGCAAACACTGAAGCTTTCTTT

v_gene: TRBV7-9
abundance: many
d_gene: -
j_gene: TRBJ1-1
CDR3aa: CASSLSLSPEAFF
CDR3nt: TGTGCCAGCAGCTTATCCCTGAGCCCTGAAGCTTTCTTT

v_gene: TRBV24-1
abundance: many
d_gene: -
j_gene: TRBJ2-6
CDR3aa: CATSDRGANVLTF
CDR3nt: TGTGCCACCAGCGACAGGGGGGCCAACGTCCTGACTTTC

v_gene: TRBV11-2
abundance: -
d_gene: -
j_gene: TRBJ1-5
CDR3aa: CASSLVCSKKSQPQHF
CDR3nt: TGTGCCAGCAGCTTAGTGTGCTCGAAAAAGAGTCAGCCCCAGCATTTT

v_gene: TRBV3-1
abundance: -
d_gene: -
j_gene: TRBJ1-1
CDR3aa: CASSHGQLPNTEAFF
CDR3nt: TGTGCCAGCAGCCACGGACAGCTACCGAACACTGAAGCTTTCTTT

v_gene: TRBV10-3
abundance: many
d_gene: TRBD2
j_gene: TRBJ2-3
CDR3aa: CAISGTSGTADTQYF
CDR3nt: TGTGCCATCAGTGGGACTAGCGGGACGGCAGATACGCAGTATTTT

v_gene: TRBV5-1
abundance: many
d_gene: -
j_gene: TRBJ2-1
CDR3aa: CASSLGKGEQFF
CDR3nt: TGCGCCAGCAGCTTGGGTAAGGGGGAGCAGTTCTTC

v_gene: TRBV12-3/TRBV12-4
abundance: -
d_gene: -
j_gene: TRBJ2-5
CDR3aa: CASSFGLVQETQYF
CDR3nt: TGTGCCAGCAGTTTTGGGCTTGTACAAGAGACCCAGTACTTC

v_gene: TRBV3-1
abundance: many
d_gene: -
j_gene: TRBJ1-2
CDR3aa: CASSQEANGGYGYTF
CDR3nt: TGTGCCAGCAGCCAAGAGGCCAATGGTGGCTATGGCTACACCTTC

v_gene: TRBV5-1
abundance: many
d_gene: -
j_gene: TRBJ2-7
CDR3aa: CASSLGEPPYEQYF
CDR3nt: TGCGCCAGCAGCTTGGGGGAGCCCCCCTACGAGCAGTACTTC

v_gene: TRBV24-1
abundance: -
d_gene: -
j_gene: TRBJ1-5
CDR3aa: CATSGSNNQPQHF
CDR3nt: TGTGCCACCAGTGGGAGTAACAATCAGCCCCAGCATTTT

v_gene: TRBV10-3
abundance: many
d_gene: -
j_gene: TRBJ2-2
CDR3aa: CATQAGGDGGELFF
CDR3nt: TGTGCCACACAGGCAGGAGGGGATGGCGGGGAGCTGTTTTTT

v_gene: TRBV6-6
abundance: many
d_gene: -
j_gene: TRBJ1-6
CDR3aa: CASRERESPLHF
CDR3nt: TGTGCCAGCAGGGAACGGGAATCACCCCTCCACTTT

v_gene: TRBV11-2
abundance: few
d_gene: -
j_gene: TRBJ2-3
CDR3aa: CASSFDGGTDTQYF
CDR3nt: TGTGCCAGCAGCTTTGACGGGGGCACAGATACGCAGTATTTT

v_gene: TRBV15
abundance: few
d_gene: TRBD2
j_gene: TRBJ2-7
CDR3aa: CATSRDLLGLAPYEQYF
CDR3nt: TGTGCCACCAGCAGAGATCTTTTAGGACTAGCCCCCTACGAGCAGTACTTC

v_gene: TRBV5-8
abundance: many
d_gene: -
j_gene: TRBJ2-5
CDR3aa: CASSLGWAAKETQYF
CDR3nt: TGTGCCAGCAGCTTGGGTTGGGCAGCAAAAGAGACCCAGTACTTC

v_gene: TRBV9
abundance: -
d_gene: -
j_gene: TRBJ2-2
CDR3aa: CASSPRTVTGELFF
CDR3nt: TGTGCCAGCAGCCCCCGGACTGTTACCGGGGAGCTGTTTTTT

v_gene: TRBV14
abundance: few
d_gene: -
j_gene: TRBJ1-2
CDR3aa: CASSLGLGVWGYTF
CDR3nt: TGTGCCAGCAGCCTAGGTCTCGGGGTATGGGGCTACACCTTC

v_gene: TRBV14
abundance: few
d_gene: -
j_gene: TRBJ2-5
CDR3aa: CASSRLGQFQETQYF
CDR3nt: TGTGCCAGCAGCCGACTAGGACAGTTCCAAGAGACCCAGTACTTC

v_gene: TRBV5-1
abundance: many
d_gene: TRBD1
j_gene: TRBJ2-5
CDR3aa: CASSLDQGVGKTQYF
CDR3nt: TGCGCCAGCAGCTTGGATCAGGGGGTTGGAAAGACCCAGTACTTC

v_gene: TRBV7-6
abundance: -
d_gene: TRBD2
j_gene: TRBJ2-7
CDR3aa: CASSRLADSSYEQYF
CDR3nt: TGTGCCAGCAGCCGACTAGCGGATAGCTCCTACGAGCAGTACTTC

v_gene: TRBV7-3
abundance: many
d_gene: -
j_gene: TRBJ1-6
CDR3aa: CASSEWGVGSPLHF
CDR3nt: TGTGCCAGCAGCGAGTGGGGTGTCGGATCACCCCTCCACTTT

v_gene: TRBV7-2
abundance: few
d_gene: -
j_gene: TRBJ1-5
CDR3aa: CASSPRNQPQHF
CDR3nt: TGTGCCAGCAGCCCTAGGAATCAGCCCCAGCATTTT

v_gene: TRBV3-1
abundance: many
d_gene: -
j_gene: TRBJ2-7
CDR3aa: CASSPVYGGSYEQYF
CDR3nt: TGTGCCAGCAGCCCCGTCTATGGTGGCTCCTACGAGCAGTACTTC

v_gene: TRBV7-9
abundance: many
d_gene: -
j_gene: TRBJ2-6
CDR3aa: CASSLNIYSGANVLTF
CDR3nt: TGTGCCAGCAGCTTAAACATCTACTCTGGGGCCAACGTCCTGACTTTC

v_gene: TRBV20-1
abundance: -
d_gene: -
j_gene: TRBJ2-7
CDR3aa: CSARPNGPLYEQYF
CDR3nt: TGCAGTGCTAGACCCAACGGACCGCTATACGAGCAGTACTTC

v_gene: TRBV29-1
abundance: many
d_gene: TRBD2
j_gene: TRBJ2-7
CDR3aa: CSVARRGMGDEQYF
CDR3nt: TGCAGCGTTGCAAGGCGGGGGATGGGCGACGAGCAGTACTTC

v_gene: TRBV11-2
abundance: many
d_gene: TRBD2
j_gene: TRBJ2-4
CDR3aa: CASSLAGLAENIQYF
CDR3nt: TGTGCCAGCAGCTTGGCGGGACTAGCGGAAAACATTCAGTACTTC

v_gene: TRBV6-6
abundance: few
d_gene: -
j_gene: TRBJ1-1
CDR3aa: CASSATGSAPEAFF
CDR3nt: TGTGCCAGCAGTGCGACAGGTTCTGCCCCTGAAGCTTTCTTT

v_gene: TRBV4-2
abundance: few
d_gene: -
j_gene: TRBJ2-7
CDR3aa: CASSQDNYEQYF
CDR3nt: TGTGCCAGCAGCCAAGACAACTACGAGCAGTACTTC

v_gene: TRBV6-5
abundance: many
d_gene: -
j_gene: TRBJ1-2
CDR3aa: CASRSSFDRYTF
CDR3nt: TGTGCCAGCAGATCCTCATTTGACCGCTACACCTTC

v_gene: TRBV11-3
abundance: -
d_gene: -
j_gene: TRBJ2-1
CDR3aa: CASSLSSSYNEQFF
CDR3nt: TGTGCCAGCAGCTTATCAAGCTCCTACAATGAGCAGTTCTTC

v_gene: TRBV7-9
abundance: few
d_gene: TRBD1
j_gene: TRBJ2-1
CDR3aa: CASSQTGGEQFF
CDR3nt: TGTGCCAGCAGCCAGACAGGGGGTGAGCAGTTCTTC

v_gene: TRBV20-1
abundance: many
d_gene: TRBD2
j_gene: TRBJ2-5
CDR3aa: CSANAPPGTSGRAQETQYF
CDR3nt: TGCAGTGCCAACGCACCACCCGGGACTAGCGGGAGGGCGCAAGAGACCCAGTACTTC

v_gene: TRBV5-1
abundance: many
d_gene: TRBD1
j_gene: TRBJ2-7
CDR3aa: CASSLEPGQGYEQYF
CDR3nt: TGCGCCAGCAGCCTGGAACCGGGACAGGGATACGAGCAGTACTTC

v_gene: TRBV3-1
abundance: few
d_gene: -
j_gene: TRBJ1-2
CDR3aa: CASSHGTNGYTF
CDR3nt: TGTGCCAGCAGCCATGGGACAAATGGCTACACCTTC

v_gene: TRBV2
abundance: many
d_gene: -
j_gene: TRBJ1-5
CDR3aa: CASSDRGMKQPQHF
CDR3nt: TGTGCCAGCAGTGACAGGGGAATGAAGCAGCCCCAGCATTTT

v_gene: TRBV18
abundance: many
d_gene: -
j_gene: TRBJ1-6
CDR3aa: CASSSSYNSPLHF
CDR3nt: TGTGCCAGCTCAAGCTCCTATAATTCACCCCTCCACTTT

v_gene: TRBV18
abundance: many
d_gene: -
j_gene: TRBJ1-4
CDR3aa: CASSPDPRAKLFF
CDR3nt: TGTGCCAGCTCACCCGATCCTAGGGCAAAACTGTTTTTT

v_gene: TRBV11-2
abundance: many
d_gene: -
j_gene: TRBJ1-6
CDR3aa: CASSQRANNSPLHF
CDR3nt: TGTGCCAGCAGCCAAAGGGCGAATAATTCACCCCTCCACTTT

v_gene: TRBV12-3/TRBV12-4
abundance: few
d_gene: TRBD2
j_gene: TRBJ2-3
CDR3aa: CASSLSAGGVVDTQYF
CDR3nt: TGTGCCAGCAGTTTGTCAGCGGGAGGGGTGGTAGATACGCAGTATTTT

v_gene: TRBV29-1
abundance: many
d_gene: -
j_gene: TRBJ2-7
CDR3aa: CSVGGAVAYEQYF
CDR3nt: TGCAGCGTTGGAGGGGCCGTTGCCTACGAGCAGTACTTC

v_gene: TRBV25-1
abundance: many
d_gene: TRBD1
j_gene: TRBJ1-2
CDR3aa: CASSEGTDLFSYGYTF
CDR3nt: TGTGCCAGCAGTGAAGGGACAGACCTTTTTAGCTATGGCTACACCTTC

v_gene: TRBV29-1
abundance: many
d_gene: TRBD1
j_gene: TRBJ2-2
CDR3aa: CSAGDRATGELFF
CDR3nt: TGCAGCGCGGGGGACAGGGCCACCGGGGAGCTGTTTTTT

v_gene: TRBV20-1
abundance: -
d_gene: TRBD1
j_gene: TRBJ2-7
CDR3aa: CSAPGQAAYEQYF
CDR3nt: TGCAGTGCTCCCGGACAGGCTGCCTACGAGCAGTACTTC

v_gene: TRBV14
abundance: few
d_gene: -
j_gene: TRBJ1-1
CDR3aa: CASSPYRDLETEAFF
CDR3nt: TGTGCCAGCAGCCCCTACCGGGACTTGGAGACTGAAGCTTTCTTT